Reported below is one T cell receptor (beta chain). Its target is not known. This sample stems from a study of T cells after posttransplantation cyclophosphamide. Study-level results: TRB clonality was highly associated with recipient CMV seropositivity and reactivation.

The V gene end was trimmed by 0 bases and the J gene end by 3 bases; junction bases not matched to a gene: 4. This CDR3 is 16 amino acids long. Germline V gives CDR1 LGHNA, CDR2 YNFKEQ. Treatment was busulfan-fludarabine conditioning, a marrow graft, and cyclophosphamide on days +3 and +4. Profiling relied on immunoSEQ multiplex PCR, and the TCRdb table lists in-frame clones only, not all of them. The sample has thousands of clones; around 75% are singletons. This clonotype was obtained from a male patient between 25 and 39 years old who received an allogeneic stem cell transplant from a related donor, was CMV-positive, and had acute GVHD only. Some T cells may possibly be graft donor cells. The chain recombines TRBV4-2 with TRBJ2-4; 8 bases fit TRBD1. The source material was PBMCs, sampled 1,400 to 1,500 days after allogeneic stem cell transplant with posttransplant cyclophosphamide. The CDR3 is CASSQERTGGKNIQYF. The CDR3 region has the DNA TGTGCCAGCAGCCAAGAAAGAACAGGGGGCAAAAACATTCAGTACTTC.